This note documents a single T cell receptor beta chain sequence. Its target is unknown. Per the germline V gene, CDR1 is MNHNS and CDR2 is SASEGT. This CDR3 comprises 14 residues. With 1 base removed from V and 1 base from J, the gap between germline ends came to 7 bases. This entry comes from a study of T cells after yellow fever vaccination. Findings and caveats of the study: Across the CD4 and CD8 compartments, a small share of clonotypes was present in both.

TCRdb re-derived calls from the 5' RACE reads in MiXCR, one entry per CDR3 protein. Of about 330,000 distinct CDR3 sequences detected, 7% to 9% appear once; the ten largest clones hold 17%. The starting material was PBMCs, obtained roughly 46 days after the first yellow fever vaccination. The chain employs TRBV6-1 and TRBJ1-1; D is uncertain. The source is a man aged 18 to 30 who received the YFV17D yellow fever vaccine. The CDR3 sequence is CASSEVPGNTEAFF. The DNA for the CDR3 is TGTGCCAGCAGTGAAGTTCCGGGGAACACTGAAGCTTTCTTT.